These 8 T cell receptor beta chains were all obtained from the same sample, sequenced in a study of cytomegalovirus exposure and HLA in healthy donors. TCRdb's table, derived via immunoSEQ multiplex PCR, lists solely in-frame clones and lacks some. The sample has a few hundred thousand clones; roughly 85% are singletons. The source material was PBMCs. These receptors were obtained from a woman between 18 and 29 years old in good health and CMV-seronegative.

The chain uses TRBV19 and TRBJ1-5, with 9 bases identical to TRBD1. The CDR3 spans 16 residues. Per germline, CDR1 LNHDA and CDR2 SQIVND (reference sequence). V was clipped by 4 bases and J by 2 bases; unmatched bases: 6. The CDR3 reads CASSRTGGERNQPQHF. CDR3 sequence (DNA): TGTGCCAGTAGTAGAACAGGGGGCGAGCGCAATCAGCCCCAGCATTTT.

This clone was seen just once. The genes are TRBV6-4 and TRBJ1-1; D perhaps matches TRBD1 (5 bases). Trimming removed 5 bases from V and 3 bases from J, with 13 bases in between. Germline lookup yields CDR1 MRHNA and CDR2 SNTAGT. The CDR3 has 14 residues. The CDR3 bases are TGTGCCAGCAGTCGCGGGGGGGAGGACACTGAAGCTTTCTTT. This gives the protein CASSRGGEDTEAFF.

Comment on this clone: Other nucleotide sequences from this sample produce the same CDR3. The chain joins TRBV28 to TRBJ2-3; D possibly corresponds to TRBD2 (6 bases). The V end lost 4 bases, the J end lost 3 bases, and 11 bases lay between the germline ends. Germline CDR1 is MDHEN and CDR2 is SYDVKM. The CDR3 covers 14 residues. CDR3 nucleotide sequence: TGTGCCAGCAGTTGGGGTAGCGGAACAGATACGCAGTATTTT. It specifies CASSWGSGTDTQYF.

The chain joins TRBV28 to TRBJ2-7; 7 nucleotides match TRBD2. The V gene end was trimmed by 3 bases and the J gene end by 2 bases; junction bases not matched to a gene: 1. This CDR3 is built from 13 residues. The germline V gene encodes CDR1 MDHEN and CDR2 SYDVKM. The CDR3 here is CASSFRGAYEQYF. The DNA of the CDR3 is TGTGCCAGCAGTTTCCGGGGGGCCTACGAGCAGTACTTC.

This chain connects TRBV7-2 to TRBJ2-2; a possible D gene is TRBD1 (5 bases). Germline assignment: CDR1 SGHTA and CDR2 FQGNSA. Trimming cost V 3 bases and J 6 bases, with 14 bases left between them. The CDR3 contains 15 residues. This CDR3 reads CASSFARESAGELFF. The CDR3 DNA reads TGTGCCAGCAGCTTCGCCAGGGAAAGCGCCGGGGAGCTGTTTTTT.

This sequence joins TRBV5-6 and TRBJ1-4, with 8 bases matching TRBD1. The ends lost 0 bases at V and 14 bases at J; junction bases unmatched: 3. The germline CDR1 and CDR2 sequences are SGHDT and YYEEEE. CDR3 length equals 12 residues. In nucleotides, the CDR3 is TGTGCCAGCAGCTTGGACAGGGGGGTTCTGTTTTTT. This codes for CASSLDRGVLFF.

V gene TRBV7-2 combines with J gene TRBJ1-2; 7 positions agree with TRBD1. The CDR3 is made up of 13 amino acids. Germline V gene lookup returns CDR1 SGHTA and CDR2 FQGNSA. V trimming: 6 bases; J trimming: 2 bases; junction bases outside the gene matches: 3. CDR3 sequence reads: CASSMGQNYGYTF. The CDR3 nucleotides are TGTGCCAGCAGTATGGGACAGAACTATGGCTACACCTTC.

The chain uses TRBV27 and TRBJ1-2; perhaps TRBD1 as D (6 bases). The V end was cut by 2 bases, the J end by 1 base, with 11 bases between. Germline assignment: CDR1 MNHEY and CDR2 SMNVEV (reference sequence). There are 15 residues in the CDR3. CDR3 residues: CASSLKPGVNYGYTF. The CDR3 DNA reads as TGTGCCAGCAGTTTAAAACCAGGGGTTAACTATGGCTACACCTTC.